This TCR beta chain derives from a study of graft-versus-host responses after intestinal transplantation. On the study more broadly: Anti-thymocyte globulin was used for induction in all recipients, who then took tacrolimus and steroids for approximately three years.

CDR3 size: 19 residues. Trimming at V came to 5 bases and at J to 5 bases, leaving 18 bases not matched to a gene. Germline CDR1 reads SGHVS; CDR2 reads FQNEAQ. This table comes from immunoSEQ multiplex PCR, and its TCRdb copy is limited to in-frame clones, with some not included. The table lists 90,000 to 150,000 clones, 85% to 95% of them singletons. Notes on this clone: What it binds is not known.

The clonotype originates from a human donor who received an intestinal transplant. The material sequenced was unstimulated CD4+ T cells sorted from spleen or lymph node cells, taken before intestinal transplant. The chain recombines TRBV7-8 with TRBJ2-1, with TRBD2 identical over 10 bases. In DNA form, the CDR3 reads TGTGCCAGCAGCCTAGGGCTAGCGGGAGAAATGTACCAAAACAATGAGCAGTTCTTC. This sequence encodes CASSLGLAGEMYQNNEQFF.